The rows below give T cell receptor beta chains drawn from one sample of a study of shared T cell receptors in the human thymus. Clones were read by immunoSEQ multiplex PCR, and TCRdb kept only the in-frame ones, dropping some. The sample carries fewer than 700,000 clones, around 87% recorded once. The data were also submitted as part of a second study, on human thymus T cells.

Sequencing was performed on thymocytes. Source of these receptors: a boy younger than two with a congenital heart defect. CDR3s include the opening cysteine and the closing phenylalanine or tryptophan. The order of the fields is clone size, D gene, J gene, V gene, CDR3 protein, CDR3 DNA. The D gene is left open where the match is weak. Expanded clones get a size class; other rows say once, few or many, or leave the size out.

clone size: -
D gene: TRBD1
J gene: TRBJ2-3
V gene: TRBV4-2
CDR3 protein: CASSQETGEEAGTQYF
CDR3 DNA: TGTGCCAGCAGCCAAGAGACAGGGGAGGAGGCAGGTACGCAGTATTTT

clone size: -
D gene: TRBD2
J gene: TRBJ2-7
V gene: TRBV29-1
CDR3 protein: CSVEVRGTSGPPGEQYF
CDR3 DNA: TGCAGCGTTGAAGTCAGGGGGACTAGCGGCCCCCCCGGCGAGCAGTACTTC

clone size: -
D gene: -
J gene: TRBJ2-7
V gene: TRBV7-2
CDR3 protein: CASSLAPAREFSDYEQYF
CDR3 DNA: TGTGCCAGCAGCTTAGCCCCGGCGCGGGAATTTTCTGACTACGAGCAGTACTTC

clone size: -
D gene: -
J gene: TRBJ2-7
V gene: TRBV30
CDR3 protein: CAWSVGSTQGQYF
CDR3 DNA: TGTGCCTGGAGTGTAGGGTCTACCCAGGGACAGTACTTC

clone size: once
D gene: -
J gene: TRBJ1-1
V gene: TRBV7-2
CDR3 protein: CASSLAPGLAGAPDTEAFF
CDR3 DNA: TGTGCCAGCAGCTTGGCGCCCGGTTTGGCAGGGGCGCCGGACACTGAAGCTTTCTTT

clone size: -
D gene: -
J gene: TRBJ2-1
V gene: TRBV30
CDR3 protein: CAWSASGKPWKFF
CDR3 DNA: TGTGCCTGGAGCGCATCCGGGAAGCCTTGGAAGTTCTTC

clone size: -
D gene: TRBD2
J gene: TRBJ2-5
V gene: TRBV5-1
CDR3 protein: CASSLVGLAEETQYF
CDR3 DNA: TGCGCCAGCAGCTTGGTGGGACTAGCGGAAGAGACCCAGTACTTC

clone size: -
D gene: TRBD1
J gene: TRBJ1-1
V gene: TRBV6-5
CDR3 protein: CASSYGQGQTEAFF
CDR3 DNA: TGTGCCAGCAGTTACGGACAGGGGCAAACTGAAGCTTTCTTT

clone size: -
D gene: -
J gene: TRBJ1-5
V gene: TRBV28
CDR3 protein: CASSLRLNQPQHF
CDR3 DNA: TGTGCCAGCAGTTTAAGACTTAATCAGCCCCAGCATTTT

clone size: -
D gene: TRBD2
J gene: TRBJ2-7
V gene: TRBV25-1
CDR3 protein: CASSESLAGYVYEQYF
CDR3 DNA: TGTGCCAGCAGTGAATCCCTAGCGGGTTATGTTTACGAGCAGTACTTC

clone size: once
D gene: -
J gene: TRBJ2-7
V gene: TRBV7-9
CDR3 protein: CASSQYPNGRGRRLQYF
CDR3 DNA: TGTGCCAGCAGCCAATACCCCAATGGCAGGGGCCGGCGCCTGCAGTACTTC

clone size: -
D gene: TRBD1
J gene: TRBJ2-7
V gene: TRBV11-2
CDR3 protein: CASSLEAGTGVPYEQYF
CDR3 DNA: TGTGCCAGCAGCTTAGAAGCCGGGACAGGGGTCCCATACGAGCAGTACTTC

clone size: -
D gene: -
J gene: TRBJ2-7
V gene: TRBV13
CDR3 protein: CASSLGPNYYEQYF
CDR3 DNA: TGTGCCAGCAGCTTAGGGCCTAACTACTACGAGCAGTACTTC

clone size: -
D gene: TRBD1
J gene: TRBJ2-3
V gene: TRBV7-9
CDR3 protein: CASSPGQGPDTQYF
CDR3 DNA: TGTGCCAGCAGCCCCGGACAGGGGCCAGATACGCAGTATTTT

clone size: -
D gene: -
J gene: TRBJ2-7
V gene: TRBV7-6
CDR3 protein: CASSLARPGLTYEQYF
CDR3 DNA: TGTGCCAGCAGCCTAGCACGACCGGGACTTACGTACGAGCAGTACTTC

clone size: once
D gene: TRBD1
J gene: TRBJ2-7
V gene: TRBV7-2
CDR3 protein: CASSPRDRGIYEQYF
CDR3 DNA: TGTGCCAGCAGCCCCCGGGACAGGGGGATCTACGAGCAGTACTTC

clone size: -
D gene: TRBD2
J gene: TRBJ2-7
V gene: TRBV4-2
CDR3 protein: CASSQRRLAGGPSSYEQYF
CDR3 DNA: TGTGCCAGCAGCCAACGACGACTAGCGGGAGGGCCCAGCTCCTACGAGCAGTACTTC

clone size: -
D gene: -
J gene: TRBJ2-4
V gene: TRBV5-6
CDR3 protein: CASMRLSSYAKNIQYF
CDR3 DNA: TGTGCCAGCATGAGACTCAGCTCGTACGCCAAAAACATTCAGTACTTC

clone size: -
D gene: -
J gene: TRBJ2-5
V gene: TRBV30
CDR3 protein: CAPTHRETQYF
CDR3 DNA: TGTGCCCCCACCCACAGGGAGACCCAGTACTTC

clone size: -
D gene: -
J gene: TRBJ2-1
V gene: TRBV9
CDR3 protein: CASSLENIRSYNEQFF
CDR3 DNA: TGTGCCAGCAGCTTAGAAAACATTCGCTCCTACAATGAGCAGTTCTTC

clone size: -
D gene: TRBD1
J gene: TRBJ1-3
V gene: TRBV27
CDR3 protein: CASSPRTGVNTIYF
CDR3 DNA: TGTGCCAGCAGTCCCCGGACAGGAGTAAACACCATATATTTT

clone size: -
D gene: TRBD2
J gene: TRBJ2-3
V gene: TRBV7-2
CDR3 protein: CASSSDRSGREDTQYF
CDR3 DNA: TGTGCCAGCAGCTCGGACCGCAGCGGGAGGGAAGATACGCAGTATTTT

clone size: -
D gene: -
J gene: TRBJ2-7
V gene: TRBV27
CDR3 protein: CATRLGDEQYF
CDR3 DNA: TGTGCCACCAGACTCGGAGACGAGCAGTACTTC

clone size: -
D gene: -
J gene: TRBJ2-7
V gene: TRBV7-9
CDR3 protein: CASSLGTHSSYEQYF
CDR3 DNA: TGTGCCAGCAGCCTCGGGACACACAGCTCCTACGAGCAGTACTTC

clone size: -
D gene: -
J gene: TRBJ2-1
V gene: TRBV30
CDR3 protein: CAWSVPTTKSRVTAYNEQFF
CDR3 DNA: TGTGCCTGGAGTGTACCGACTACCAAGTCCCGTGTTACCGCCTACAATGAGCAGTTCTTC

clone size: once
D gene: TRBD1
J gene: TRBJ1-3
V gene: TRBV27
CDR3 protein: CASSSDRGSGNTIYF
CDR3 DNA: TGTGCCAGCAGTTCCGACAGGGGGTCTGGAAACACCATATATTTT

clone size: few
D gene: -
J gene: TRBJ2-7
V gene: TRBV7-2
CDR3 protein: CASTHAGGNRQGVTYEQYF
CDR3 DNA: TGTGCCAGCACCCATGCGGGAGGCAATAGACAGGGCGTGACCTACGAGCAGTACTTC

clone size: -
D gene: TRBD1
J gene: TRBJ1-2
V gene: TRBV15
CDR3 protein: CATSGGSDRPSSYGYTF
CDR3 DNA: TGTGCCACCAGCGGGGGCTCGGACAGGCCGTCCTCCTATGGCTACACCTTC

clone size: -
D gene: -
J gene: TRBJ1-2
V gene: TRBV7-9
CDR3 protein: CASSSGPQGHGYTF
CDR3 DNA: TGTGCCAGCAGCTCAGGGCCACAGGGTCATGGCTACACCTTC

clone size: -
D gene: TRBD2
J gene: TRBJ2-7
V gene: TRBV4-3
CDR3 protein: CASSHGAGGSYEQYF
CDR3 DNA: TGCGCCAGCAGCCACGGGGCGGGAGGGTCATACGAGCAGTACTTC

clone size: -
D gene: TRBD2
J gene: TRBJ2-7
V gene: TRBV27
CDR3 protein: CASSPHGRLTYEQYF
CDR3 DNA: TGTGCCAGCAGTCCCCACGGGAGGTTAACCTACGAGCAGTACTTC